A selection of T cell receptor beta chains follows, all from one sample in a study of cytomegalovirus exposure and HLA in healthy donors. Libraries were prepared by immunoSEQ multiplex PCR; TCRdb keeps only in-frame clonotypes and omits some of them. The repertoire has fewer than 180,000 clones, more than 65% of them found once; the top ten carry approximately 6%. The sequencing input was PBMCs. The receptors originated from a man aged 50-60 years in good health and CMV-seropositive. Each CDR3 is given with its conserved first and last residue. The order of the fields is V gene, D gene, clone size, J gene, CDR3 DNA, CDR3 protein. The D gene is left open where the match is weak. For some rows the clone size is stated as once, few or many, or as a class when expanded; others skip it.

TRBV19,TRBD1,few,TRBJ2-1,TGTGCCAGTAGTCTCGCCGGGACAGGATTCAATGAGCAGTTCTTC,CASSLAGTGFNEQFF
TRBV4-2,TRBD1,.,TRBJ1-2,TGTGCCAGCAGCCAAGCCGGACAGGGTCTGAATGGCTACACCTTC,CASSQAGQGLNGYTF
TRBV15,.,.,TRBJ1-4,TGTGCCACCAGCAGAGATCGGTACGGGGGAAATGAAAAACTGTTTTTT,CATSRDRYGGNEKLFF
TRBV2,TRBD2,.,TRBJ2-1,TGTGCCAGCAGTGAGGGACTAGCGGGAATACGGCAGTTCTTC,CASSEGLAGIRQFF
TRBV5-4,TRBD1,.,TRBJ2-5,TGTGCCAGCAGCTCTCGGACAGGGGCCAGAGAGACCCAGTACTTC,CASSSRTGARETQYF
TRBV5-1,TRBD2,.,TRBJ2-2,TGCGCCAGCAGCTCTCCGACTAGCGGGAGTATTACGGGGACCGGGGAGCTGTTTTTT,CASSSPTSGSITGTGELFF
TRBV29-1,.,.,TRBJ2-3,TGCAGCGGAACTAGCACAGATACGCAGTATTTT,CSGTSTDTQYF
TRBV29-1,.,.,TRBJ1-3,TGCAGCGTTGTACTTATAGGGGATGGAAACACCATATATTTT,CSVVLIGDGNTIYF
TRBV28,TRBD1,.,TRBJ2-7,TGTGCCAGCACCCCATCAGGGGGCCACTACGAGCAGTACTTC,CASTPSGGHYEQYF
TRBV7-9,TRBD1,.,TRBJ2-7,TGTGCCAGCAGCTCCCCCGGACAGGGGGAATTCTACGAGCAGTACTTC,CASSSPGQGEFYEQYF
TRBV2,.,.,TRBJ1-1,TGTGCCAGCAGGTTTCCCCTCAGTACCATGAACACTGAAGCTTTCTTT,CASRFPLSTMNTEAFF
TRBV5-5,.,.,TRBJ2-5,TGTGCCAGCAGCTTGGGACATGAAGCGACCCAGTACTTC,CASSLGHEATQYF
TRBV7-9,TRBD1,.,TRBJ2-1,TGTGCCAGCAGCTTGTCCGCGGCAGGGGGTTACAATGAGCAGTTCTTC,CASSLSAAGGYNEQFF
TRBV7-6,TRBD2,few,TRBJ2-1,TGTGCCAGCAGCTCGCCGGGACTATTGATGAATGAGCAGTTCTTC,CASSSPGLLMNEQFF
TRBV7-8,.,.,TRBJ2-2,TGTGCCAGCAGCTTAGGGATCGGACAGACCGGGGAGCTGTTTTTT,CASSLGIGQTGELFF
TRBV6-5,.,.,TRBJ2-1,TGTGCCAGCAGTTACTTGGAGGCGACCTACAATGAGCAGTTCTTC,CASSYLEATYNEQFF
TRBV5-1,TRBD1,.,TRBJ2-5,TGCGCCAGCAGCTTCCAGGGGGCTATTGAGACCCAGTACTTC,CASSFQGAIETQYF
TRBV14,.,.,TRBJ2-7,TGTGCCAGCAGCCAAGTACAGTCCTACGAGCAGTACTTC,CASSQVQSYEQYF
TRBV11-2,TRBD2,.,TRBJ2-7,TGTGCCAGCAGCCCCTCGGGGGGGCCTTACGAGCAGTACTTC,CASSPSGGPYEQYF
TRBV18,TRBD1,few,TRBJ1-5,TGTGCCAGCTCACCACAGGGGGCCAACAATCAGCCCCAGCATTTT,CASSPQGANNQPQHF
TRBV11-2,.,.,TRBJ2-1,TGTGCCAGCAGCCCCCTAGGACAGCAGAAACACAATGAGCAGTTCTTC,CASSPLGQQKHNEQFF
TRBV9,TRBD1,.,TRBJ2-7,TGTGCCAGCAGCGCAGACAGGGGCTCCTACGAGCAGTACTTC,CASSADRGSYEQYF
TRBV5-5,TRBD1,.,TRBJ1-1,TGTGCCAGCAGCCGGGGACAGGGGGTTCTCGCTGAAGCTTTCTTT,CASSRGQGVLAEAFF
TRBV6-6,.,.,TRBJ2-2,TGTGCCATAACGTCGCGGAGGGGACTCACCGGGGAGCTGTTTTTT,CAITSRRGLTGELFF
TRBV2,TRBD2,.,TRBJ2-3,TGTGCCAGCAGCGGGAGGGATACGCAGTATTTT,CASSGRDTQYF
TRBV9,.,.,TRBJ2-2,TGTGCCAGCAGCGCCCTATCAGGGGCCGGGGAGCTGTTTTTT,CASSALSGAGELFF
TRBV5-1,.,.,TRBJ2-1,TGCGCCAGCAGCTTGGTGGAGCTACCCAATGAGCAGTTCTTC,CASSLVELPNEQFF
TRBV28,TRBD1,.,TRBJ1-2,TGTGCCAGCAGTTCGACAGGGGGATTGGGTGGCTACACCTTC,CASSSTGGLGGYTF
TRBV5-4,TRBD1,.,TRBJ2-7,TGTGCCAGCAGCCCGGACAGGGGAGTTCTGAAGCAGTACTTC,CASSPDRGVLKQYF
TRBV14,TRBD1,.,TRBJ2-5,TGTGCCAGCAGCCAAGATAGAGGCAGGGGGCACGAGACCCAGTACTTC,CASSQDRGRGHETQYF
TRBV9,TRBD1,.,TRBJ2-7,TGTGCCAGCAGCGTAGACAGGGGCGACGAGCAGTACTTC,CASSVDRGDEQYF
TRBV19,TRBD1,.,TRBJ2-5,TGTGCCAGTAGTCCGGGACAGGGGGAGACCCAGTACTTC,CASSPGQGETQYF
TRBV29-1,.,.,TRBJ2-7,TGCAGCGTTTCATCAGGGGCCGCCCGGTCCTACGAGCAGTACTTC,CSVSSGAARSYEQYF
TRBV27,TRBD1,.,TRBJ2-5,TGTGCCAGCAGTTCCGGGACAGGGTTGGTTCAAGAGACCCAGTACTTC,CASSSGTGLVQETQYF
TRBV20-1,.,.,TRBJ1-2,TGCGGGGCACGGAACTATGGCTACACCTTC,CGARNYGYTF
TRBV11-2,.,.,TRBJ2-3,TGTGCCAGCAGCCCCCGGTCCTCCATACTCACAGATACGCAGTATTTT,CASSPRSSILTDTQYF
TRBV6-1,TRBD2,.,TRBJ2-1,TGTGCCAGCAGCTATTTTCTAGCGGGAGTATCTGAGCAGTTCTTC,CASSYFLAGVSEQFF
TRBV6-1,TRBD2,once,TRBJ2-7,TGTGCCAGCAGTGAAGGGGTAGCGGGAGCTGCCGAGCAGTACTTC,CASSEGVAGAAEQYF
TRBV15,.,.,TRBJ1-3,TGTGCCACCAGCCCCGGGGGGGCTGGAAACACCATATATTTT,CATSPGGAGNTIYF
TRBV29-1,.,.,TRBJ2-7,TGCAGCGTTGTCGGCAGTCCGGGCTACGAGCAGTACTTC,CSVVGSPGYEQYF
TRBV5-1,.,.,TRBJ1-1,TGCGCCAGCAGCTTGGATGCGAGCCTTGAAGCTTTCTTT,CASSLDASLEAFF
TRBV28,.,.,TRBJ1-1,TGTGCCAGCAGTTACAGGGTTACGTTGTACACTGAAGCTTTCTTT,CASSYRVTLYTEAFF
TRBV27,.,.,TRBJ2-3,TGTGCCAGCAGGATTAGGAGATCCACAGATACGCAGTATTTT,CASRIRRSTDTQYF
TRBV27,TRBD1,.,TRBJ1-4,TGTGCCAGCAGATTGTCACGAGGACAGGGCTATGAAAAACTGTTTTTT,CASRLSRGQGYEKLFF
TRBV5-1,.,.,TRBJ1-2,TGCGCCAGCAGCTTGGAACAGGGCGTCTATGGCTACACCTTC,CASSLEQGVYGYTF
TRBV7-2,.,few,TRBJ1-2,TGTGCCAGCAGCCAGGAATCCTATGGCTACACCTTC,CASSQESYGYTF
TRBV5-1,TRBD1,.,TRBJ2-3,TGCGCCAGCAGCATTTCCGGGACAGGGTTTGGAGATACGCAGTATTTT,CASSISGTGFGDTQYF